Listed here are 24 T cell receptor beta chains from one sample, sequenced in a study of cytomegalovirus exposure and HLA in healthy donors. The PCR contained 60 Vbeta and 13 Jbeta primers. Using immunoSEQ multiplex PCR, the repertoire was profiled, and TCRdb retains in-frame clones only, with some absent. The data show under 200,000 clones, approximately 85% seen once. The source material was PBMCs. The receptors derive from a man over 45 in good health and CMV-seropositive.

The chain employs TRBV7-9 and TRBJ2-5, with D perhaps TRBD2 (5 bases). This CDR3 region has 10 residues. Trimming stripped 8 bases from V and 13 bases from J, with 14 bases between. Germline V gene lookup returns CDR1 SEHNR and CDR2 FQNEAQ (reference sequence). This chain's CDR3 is CASGAVPGYF. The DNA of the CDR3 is TGTGCCAGCGGAGCGGTCCCAGGGTACTTC.

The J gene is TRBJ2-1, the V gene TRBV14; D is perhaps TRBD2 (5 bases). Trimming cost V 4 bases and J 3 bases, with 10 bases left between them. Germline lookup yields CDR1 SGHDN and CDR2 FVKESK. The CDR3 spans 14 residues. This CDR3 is CASSRPGIYNEQFF. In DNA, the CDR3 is TGTGCCAGCAGCCGACCCGGGATCTACAATGAGCAGTTCTTC.

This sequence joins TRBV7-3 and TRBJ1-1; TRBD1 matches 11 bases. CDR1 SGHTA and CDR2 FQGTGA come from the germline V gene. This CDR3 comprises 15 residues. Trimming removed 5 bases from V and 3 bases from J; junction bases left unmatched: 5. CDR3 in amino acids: CASSKDRGQDTEAFF. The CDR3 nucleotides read TGTGCCAGCAGCAAGGACAGGGGGCAAGACACTGAAGCTTTCTTT. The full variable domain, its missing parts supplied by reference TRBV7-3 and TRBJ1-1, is GAGVSQTPSNKVTEKGKYVELRCDPISGHTALYWYRQSLGQGPEFLIYFQGTGAADDSGLPNDRFFAVRPEGSVSTLKIQRTERGDSAVYLCASSKDRGQDTEAFFGQGTRLTVV.

CDR3 region: CASKGLDAEAFF. The CDR3 DNA is TGCGCCAGCAAGGGGCTGGATGCTGAAGCTTTCTTT. The rearrangement uses TRBV5-1 and TRBJ1-1; D possibly corresponds to TRBD1 (5 bases). V lost 6 bases to trimming and J lost 6 bases, with 12 bases between them. CDR3 size: 12 residues. The germline V gene has CDR1 SGHRS and CDR2 YFSETQ.

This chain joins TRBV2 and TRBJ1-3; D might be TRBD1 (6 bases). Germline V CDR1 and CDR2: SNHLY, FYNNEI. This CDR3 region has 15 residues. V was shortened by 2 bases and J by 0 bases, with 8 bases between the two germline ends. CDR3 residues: CASSENRASGNTIYF. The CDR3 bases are TGTGCCAGCAGTGAAAACAGGGCCTCTGGAAACACCATATATTTT.

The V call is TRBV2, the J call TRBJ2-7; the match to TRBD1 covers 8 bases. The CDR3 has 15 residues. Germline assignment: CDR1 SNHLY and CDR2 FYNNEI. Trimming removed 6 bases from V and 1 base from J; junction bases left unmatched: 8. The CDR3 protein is CASSEIGTGSYEQYF. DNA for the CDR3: TGTGCCAGCAGCGAGATAGGGACAGGATCCTACGAGCAGTACTTC.

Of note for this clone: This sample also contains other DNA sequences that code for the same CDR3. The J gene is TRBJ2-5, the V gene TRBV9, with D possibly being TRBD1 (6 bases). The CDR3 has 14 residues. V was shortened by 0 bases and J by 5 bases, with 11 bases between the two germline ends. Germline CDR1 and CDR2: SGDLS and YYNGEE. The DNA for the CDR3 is TGTGCCAGCAGCGTAGAGGGGGTACAGGAGACCCAGTACTTC. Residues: CASSVEGVQETQYF.

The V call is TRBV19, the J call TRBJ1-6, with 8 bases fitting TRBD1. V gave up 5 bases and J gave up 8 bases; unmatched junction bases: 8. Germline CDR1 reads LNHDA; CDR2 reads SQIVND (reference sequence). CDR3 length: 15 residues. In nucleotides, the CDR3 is TGTGCCAGTAGTGCACAGACAGGGGAGGATTCACCCCTCCACTTT. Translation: CASSAQTGEDSPLHF.

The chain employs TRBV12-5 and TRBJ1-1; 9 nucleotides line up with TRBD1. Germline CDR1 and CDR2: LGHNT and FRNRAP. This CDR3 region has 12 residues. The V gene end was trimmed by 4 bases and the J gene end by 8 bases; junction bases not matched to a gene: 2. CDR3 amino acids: CASGWGTGEAFF. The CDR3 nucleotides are TGTGCTAGTGGTTGGGGGACAGGGGAAGCTTTCTTT.

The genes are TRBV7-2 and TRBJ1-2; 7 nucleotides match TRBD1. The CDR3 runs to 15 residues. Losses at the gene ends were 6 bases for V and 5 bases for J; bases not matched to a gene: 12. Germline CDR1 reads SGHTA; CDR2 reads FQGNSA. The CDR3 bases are TGTGCCAGCAGACTCACCGGGACAGCCACATATGGCTACACCTTC. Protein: CASRLTGTATYGYTF.

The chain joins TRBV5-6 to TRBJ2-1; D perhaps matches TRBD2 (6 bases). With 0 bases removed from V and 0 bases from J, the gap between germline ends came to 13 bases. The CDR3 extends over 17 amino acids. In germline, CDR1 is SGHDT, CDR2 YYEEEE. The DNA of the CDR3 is TGTGCCAGCAGCTTGGGATTCGCGGGGAGCTCCTACAATGAGCAGTTCTTC. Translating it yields CASSLGFAGSSYNEQFF.

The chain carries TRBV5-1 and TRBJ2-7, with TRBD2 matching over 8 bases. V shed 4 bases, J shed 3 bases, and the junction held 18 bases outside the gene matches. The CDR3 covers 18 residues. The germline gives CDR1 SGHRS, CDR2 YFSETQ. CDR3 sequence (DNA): TGCGCCAGCAGCACCCCGGGTAGCGGGACCATCTCCATCTACGAGCAGTACTTC. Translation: CASSTPGSGTISIYEQYF.

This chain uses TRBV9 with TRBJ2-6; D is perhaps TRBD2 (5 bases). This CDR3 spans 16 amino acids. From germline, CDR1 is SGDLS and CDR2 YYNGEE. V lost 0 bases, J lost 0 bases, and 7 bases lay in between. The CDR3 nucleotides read TGTGCCAGCAGCGTAGTGCGGGTCTCTGGGGCCAACGTCCTGACTTTC. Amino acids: CASSVVRVSGANVLTF.

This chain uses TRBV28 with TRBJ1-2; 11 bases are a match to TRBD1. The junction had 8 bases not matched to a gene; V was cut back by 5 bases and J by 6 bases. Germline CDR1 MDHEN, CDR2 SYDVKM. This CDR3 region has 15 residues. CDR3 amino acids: CASSTGDRGFNGYTF. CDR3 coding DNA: TGTGCCAGCAGTACTGGGGACAGGGGGTTCAATGGCTACACCTTC.

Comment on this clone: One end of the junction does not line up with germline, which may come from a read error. CDR3 coding DNA: TGTGCCAGCAGCCAATATACCGCGGGGACCTATGGCTACACCTTC. Translating gives CASSQYTAGTYGYTF. The gene calls are TRBV4-1 and TRBJ1-2, with D possibly matching TRBD1 (5 bases). CDR1 is MGHRA, CDR2 YSYEKL, per germline. This CDR3 is 15 amino acids long.

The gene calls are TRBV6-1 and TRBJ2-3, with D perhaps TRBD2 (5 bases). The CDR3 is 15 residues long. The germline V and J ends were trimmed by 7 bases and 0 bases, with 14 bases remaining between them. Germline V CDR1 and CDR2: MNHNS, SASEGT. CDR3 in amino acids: CASTQGRVSTDTQYF. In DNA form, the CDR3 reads TGTGCCAGCACCCAAGGGCGGGTTAGCACAGATACGCAGTATTTT.

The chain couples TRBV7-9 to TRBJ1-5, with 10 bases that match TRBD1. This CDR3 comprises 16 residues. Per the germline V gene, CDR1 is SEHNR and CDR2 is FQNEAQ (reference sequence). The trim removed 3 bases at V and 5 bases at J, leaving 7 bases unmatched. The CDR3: CASSFNSGTGDQPQHF. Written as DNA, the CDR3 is TGTGCCAGCAGCTTTAATTCCGGGACAGGGGATCAGCCCCAGCATTTT.

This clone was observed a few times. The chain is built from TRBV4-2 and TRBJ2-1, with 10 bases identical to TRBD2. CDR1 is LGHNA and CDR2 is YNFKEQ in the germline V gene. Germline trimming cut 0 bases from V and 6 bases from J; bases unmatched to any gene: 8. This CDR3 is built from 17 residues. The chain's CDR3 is CASSQDPAGGIFNEQFF. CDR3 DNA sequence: TGTGCCAGCAGCCAAGATCCAGCGGGAGGGATTTTCAATGAGCAGTTCTTC.

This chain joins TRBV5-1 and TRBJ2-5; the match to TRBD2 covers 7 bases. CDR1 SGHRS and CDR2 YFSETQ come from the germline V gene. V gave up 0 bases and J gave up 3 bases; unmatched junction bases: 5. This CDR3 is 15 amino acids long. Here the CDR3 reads CASSLGLAFKETQYF. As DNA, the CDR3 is TGCGCCAGCAGCTTGGGACTAGCATTTAAAGAGACCCAGTACTTC.

The CDR3 spells CSARDDTTWYF. CDR3 coding DNA: TGCAGTGCTAGAGATGATACTACTTGGTATTTT. J is TRBJ2-3 and V is TRBV20-1; D not certain. Deletions cut 0 bases from V and 14 bases from J, with 12 bases between. The germline V gene encodes CDR1 DFQATT and CDR2 SNEGSKA (reference sequence). This CDR3 region has 11 residues.

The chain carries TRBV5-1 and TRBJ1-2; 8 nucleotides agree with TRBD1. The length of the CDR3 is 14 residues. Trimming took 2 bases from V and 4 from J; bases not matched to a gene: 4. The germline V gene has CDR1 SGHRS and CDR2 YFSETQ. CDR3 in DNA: TGCGCCAGCAGCTTCGGACAGGGTGGCTATGGCTACACCTTC. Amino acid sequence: CASSFGQGGYGYTF.

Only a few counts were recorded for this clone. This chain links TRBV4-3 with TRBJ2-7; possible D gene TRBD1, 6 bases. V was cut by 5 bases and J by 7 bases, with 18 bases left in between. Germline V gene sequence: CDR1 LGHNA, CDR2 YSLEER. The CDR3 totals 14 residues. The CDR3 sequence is CASSSQHRVGEQYF. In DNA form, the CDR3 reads TGCGCCAGCAGCTCACAGCACAGGGTCGGGGAGCAGTACTTC.

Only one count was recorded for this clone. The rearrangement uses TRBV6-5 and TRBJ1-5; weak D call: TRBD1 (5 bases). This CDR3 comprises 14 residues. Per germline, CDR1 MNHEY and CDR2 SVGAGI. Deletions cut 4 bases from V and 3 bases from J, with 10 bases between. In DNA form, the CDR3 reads TGTGCCAGCAGTTTAGGACAATCCAATCAGCCCCAGCATTTT. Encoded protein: CASSLGQSNQPQHF.

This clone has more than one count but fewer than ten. CDR3 residues: CASSPRQDPYGYTF. The CDR3 bases are TGTGCCAGCAGCCCACGACAGGACCCGTATGGCTACACCTTC. The chain employs TRBV9 and TRBJ1-2, with a weak D call TRBD1 (6 bases). V lost 4 bases to trimming and J lost 5 bases, with 15 bases between them. This CDR3 is built from 14 residues. Germline V gives CDR1 SGDLS, CDR2 YYNGEE.